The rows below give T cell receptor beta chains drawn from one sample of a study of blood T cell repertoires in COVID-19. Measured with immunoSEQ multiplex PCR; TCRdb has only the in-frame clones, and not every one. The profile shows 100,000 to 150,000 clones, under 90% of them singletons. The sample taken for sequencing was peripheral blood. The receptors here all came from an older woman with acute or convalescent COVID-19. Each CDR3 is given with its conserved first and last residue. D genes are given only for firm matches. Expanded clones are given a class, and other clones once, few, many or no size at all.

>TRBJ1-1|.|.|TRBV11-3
CASSFETRGAFF
TGTGCCAGCAGCTTCGAAACACGTGGAGCTTTCTTT
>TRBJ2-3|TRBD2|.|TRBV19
CASSIGGLAGVADTQYF
TGTGCCAGTAGTATAGGCGGACTAGCGGGGGTTGCAGATACGCAGTATTTT
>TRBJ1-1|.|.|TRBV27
CASSLSSPRNTEAFF
TGTGCCAGCAGTCTAAGTTCCCCCCGGAACACTGAAGCTTTCTTT
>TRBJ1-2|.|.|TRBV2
CASSALSGHTNYGYTF
TGTGCCAGCAGTGCGTTATCGGGACATACAAACTATGGCTACACCTTC
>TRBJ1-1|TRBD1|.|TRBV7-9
CASSSTGAYTEAFF
TGTGCCAGCAGCTCGACAGGGGCTTACACTGAAGCTTTCTTT
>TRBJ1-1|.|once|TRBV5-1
CASSLDGVMNTEAFF
TGCGCCAGCAGCTTGGACGGAGTTATGAACACTGAAGCTTTCTTT
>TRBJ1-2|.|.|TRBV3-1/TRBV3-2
CASSQEGQGIYGYTF
TGTGCCAGCAGCCAAGAAGGGCAGGGCATCTATGGCTACACCTTC
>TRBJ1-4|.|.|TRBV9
CASSVGGGATNEKLFF
TGTGCCAGCAGCGTAGGGGGAGGGGCAACTAATGAAAAACTGTTTTTT
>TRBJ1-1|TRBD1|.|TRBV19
CASMNDRVQTEAFF
TGTGCCAGTATGAATGACAGGGTCCAGACTGAAGCTTTCTTT
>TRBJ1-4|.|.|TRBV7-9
CASSLAQNNEKLFF
TGTGCCAGCAGCTTAGCACAAAATAATGAAAAACTGTTTTTT
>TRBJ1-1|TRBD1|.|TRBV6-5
CASSNWDRLNTEAFF
TGTGCCAGCAGCAATTGGGACAGACTGAACACTGAAGCTTTCTTT
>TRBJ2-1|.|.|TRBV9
CASSASGGAESYNEQFF
TGTGCCAGCAGCGCCTCTGGGGGCGCCGAATCCTACAATGAGCAGTTCTTC
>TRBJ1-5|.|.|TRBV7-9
CASSPQGNQPQHF
TGTGCCAGCAGCCCCCAGGGGAATCAGCCCCAGCATTTT
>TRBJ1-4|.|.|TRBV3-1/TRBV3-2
CASSPRGGKGEKLFF
TGTGCCAGCAGCCCTCGCGGGGGGAAGGGAGAAAAACTGTTTTTT
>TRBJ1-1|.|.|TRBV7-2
CASSLRWNTEAFF
TGTGCCAGCAGCTTACGTTGGAACACTGAAGCTTTCTTT
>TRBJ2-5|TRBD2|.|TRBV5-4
CASSSGGRLAGEETQYF
TGTGCCAGCAGCTCGGGCGGGCGGCTAGCGGGGGAAGAGACCCAGTACTTC
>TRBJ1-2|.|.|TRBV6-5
CASSYSYRGIYGYTF
TGTGCCAGCAGTTACTCGTACCGGGGGATCTATGGCTACACCTTC
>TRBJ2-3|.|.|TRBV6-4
CASSDSPFTLQGTHPFQDYTQYF
TGTGCCAGCAGTGACTCCCCCTTTACCTTACAGGGGACTCACCCTTTCCAAGACTATACGCAGTATTTT
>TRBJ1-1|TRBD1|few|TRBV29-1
CSAGTANTEAFF
TGCAGCGCCGGGACAGCAAACACTGAAGCTTTCTTT